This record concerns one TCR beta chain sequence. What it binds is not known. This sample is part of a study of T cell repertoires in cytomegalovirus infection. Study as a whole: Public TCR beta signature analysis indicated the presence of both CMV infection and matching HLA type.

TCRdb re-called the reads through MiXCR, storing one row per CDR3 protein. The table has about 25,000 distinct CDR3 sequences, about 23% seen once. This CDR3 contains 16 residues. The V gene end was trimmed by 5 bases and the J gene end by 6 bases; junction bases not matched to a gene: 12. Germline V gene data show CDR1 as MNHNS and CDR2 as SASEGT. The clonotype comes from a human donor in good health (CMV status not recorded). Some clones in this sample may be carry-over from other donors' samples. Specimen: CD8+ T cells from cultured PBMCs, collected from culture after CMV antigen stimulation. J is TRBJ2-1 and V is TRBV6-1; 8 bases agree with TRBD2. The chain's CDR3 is CASSFTIERGFNEQFF. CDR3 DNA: TGTGCCAGCAGTTTTACAATAGAGCGGGGGTTCAATGAGCAGTTCTTC.